The present T cell receptor (beta chain) was sequenced within a study of blood T cell repertoires in COVID-19. CDR3 length: 16 residues. With V trimmed by 2 bases and J by 7 bases, 13 bases remained unmatched. CDR1 is GTSNPN and CDR2 is SVGIG in the germline V gene (reference sequence). In the original workflow: Quantification of nucleated cells was approximated via reference gene primer amplification. TCRdb's table, derived via immunoSEQ multiplex PCR, lists solely in-frame clones and lacks some. Clone size and V and J calls were adopted from that table, with D and trimming inferred from the DNA. Seen here are approximately 300,000 clones, around 90% observed once, and the top ten hold under 1.1%. The Seattle site enrolled patients during active infection and followed them longitudinally.

This sequence was found in a woman aged 40 to 50 with COVID-19, enrolled during active disease. The gene calls are TRBV30 and TRBJ2-3; 9 bases align to TRBD2. What was sequenced was peripheral blood. CDR3 region: CAWSPSLAGGPYTQYF. The CDR3 DNA is TGTGCCTGGAGTCCCTCGTTGGCGGGAGGGCCATATACGCAGTATTTT.